This record concerns one T cell receptor (beta chain) sequence. There is no known antigen for this receptor. It has no much larger one-base neighbor in the sample; base qualities were not kept. TCRbeta CDR3 regions were amplified from genomic DNA using the immunoSEQ Assay, a bias-controlled multiplex PCR. As for the original processing: Nucleated cell counts per sample were estimated from amplification of reference gene primers within the assay. To quantify the absolute abundance of each unique TCRbeta CDR3 rearrangement, sequence reads were collapsed and filtered. For each sample, productive Simpson clonality was calculated as the square root of Simpson's diversity index across productive rearrangements. The table comes from immuneACCESS by way of TCRdb, which keeps in-frame sequences with V and J called. Part of the clones is missing from these tables; in studies checked, under half for an unresolved V gene and the rest for unknown reasons. V and J calls and clone size are those listed in that table; D and trimming were worked out from the DNA. The sample contains 100,000 to 120,000 clones, around three quarters of them found a single time. Jointly, the top ten make up around 8% of the sample.

This sample was taken from a study of blood T cell repertoires in COVID-19 (TCRdb year 2020). Study-wide context: The collaborator samples originated in the United States, Italy and Spain and spanned the acute and convalescent phases of COVID-19. The prospective study material was composed of cDNA or gDNA derived from T cells, B-cell-depleted T cells, or PBMCs. The dataset comprised deeply sampled blood TCRbeta repertoires from subjects exposed to, actively infected with, or recovered from COVID-19. A freely available public database, intended as a resource for researchers studying the immune response to SARS-CoV-2, is where the repertoires were released. Samples came from the ongoing ImmuneRACE study (first 160 participants) plus 1,254 subjects from 6 global collaborators. Sample metadata almost always included a de-identified subject ID, COVID-19 status, age in years and sex. HLA class I and class II types, where available, came from metadata supplied by the sample provider rather than from assay-based typing.

Germline trimming: 4 bases from V, 8 bases from J; junction bases outside gene matches: 4. From cysteine to phenylalanine, the CDR3 is 12 amino acids long. The only DNA kept is the CDR3, 36 bases in frame from the first base. As encoded in the germline V gene, CDR1 is KGHSH while CDR2 is LQKENI. On the study overall, not on this receptor specifically: How much clinical and demographic metadata was included differed by source and by participant, and the metadata was provided uncurated.

Whole blood was collected in K2EDTA tubes by collaborating institutions according to the institutions' own protocols. Collaborator samples were shipped for TCRbeta analysis as frozen whole blood, isolated PBMCs, or DNA extracted from either sample type. The sequenced sample was peripheral blood. The TCR comes from an older woman with acute or convalescent COVID-19. This chain is built from TRBV18 and TRBJ1-2; the junction holds 7 bases that match TRBD1. The nucleotide sequence reads TGTGCCAGCTCACTTGACAGGGAGGGCTACACCTTC. Its translation reads: CASSLDREGYTF.